Following are 17 T cell receptor beta chains from one sample sequenced in a study of T cell changes during pregnancy in multiple sclerosis. Assay used: immunoSEQ multiplex PCR; TCRdb lists only in-frame clones, some missing. Of tens of thousands of clones listed, about 93% are singletons. The sequencing here drew on peripheral blood, taken after pregnancy. These receptor sequences come from a female donor in good health, enrolled as a control in a pregnancy study.

There are a few counts of this clone. The chain is built from TRBV27 and TRBJ1-1; D is perhaps TRBD1 (5 bases). This CDR3 is 14 amino acids long. V gave up 2 bases and J gave up 2 bases, with 9 bases separating them. Germline V gene lookup returns CDR1 MNHEY and CDR2 SMNVEV (reference sequence). For the CDR3, the DNA is TGTGCCAGCAGTTTAATGGGGGGAAACACTGAAGCTTTCTTT. It encodes CASSLMGGNTEAFF.

The rearrangement links TRBV5-1 to TRBJ2-3; no reliable D call. Germline CDR1 SGHRS, CDR2 YFSETQ. Trimming shortened V by 3 bases and J by 0 bases, and 17 bases separated the two germline ends. The CDR3 consists of 17 residues. The CDR3: CASSCRSPHTSTDTQYF. The CDR3 nucleotides are TGCGCCAGCAGCTGTCGGTCCCCTCATACTAGCACAGATACGCAGTATTTT.

The rearrangement uses TRBV28 and TRBJ2-3; TRBD1 agrees at 9 bases. This CDR3 comprises 15 residues. Germline values: CDR1 MDHEN, CDR2 SYDVKM. V was clipped by 5 bases and J by 3 bases; unmatched bases: 6. This chain's CDR3 is CASSPWDRETDTQYF. The CDR3 DNA reads TGTGCCAGCAGTCCCTGGGACAGGGAAACAGATACGCAGTATTTT.

The gene calls are TRBV2 and TRBJ2-1, with D hard to call. CDR1 and CDR2 (germline): SNHLY, FYNNEI. The CDR3 has 11 residues. Trimming took 10 bases from V and 10 from J, leaving 14 bases between them. The CDR3, as DNA: TGTGCCACCGTTACCACAATGGAGCAGTTCTTC. Translation gives CATVTTMEQFF.

The chain recombines TRBV19 with TRBJ2-1; D gene unclear. The germline V gene has CDR1 LNHDA and CDR2 SQIVND (reference sequence). The CDR3 is made up of 15 amino acids. Trimming took 5 bases from V and 0 from J, leaving 11 bases between them. CDR3 residues: CASSLLLDSYNEQFF. For the CDR3, the DNA is TGTGCCAGTAGTCTCCTTCTAGACTCCTACAATGAGCAGTTCTTC.

The CDR3 loop reads CASSAPGQGVEGFF. The CDR3 region has the DNA TGTGCCAGCAGTGCGCCGGGACAGGGTGTGGAAGGATTCTTC. V gene TRBV28 combines with J gene TRBJ2-1, with TRBD1 matching over 9 bases. The CDR3 is 14 amino acids. V trimming: 5 bases; J trimming: 16 bases; junction bases outside the gene matches: 15. Germline lookup yields CDR1 MDHEN and CDR2 SYDVKM.

The CDR3 loop reads CASSESSGALGEQFF. The CDR3 DNA reads as TGTGCCAGCAGTGAATCATCGGGAGCGCTGGGTGAGCAGTTCTTC. V and J are TRBV25-1 and TRBJ2-1; possible D gene TRBD2, 6 bases. The CDR3 has 15 amino acids. Looked up from germline, CDR1 is MGHDK and CDR2 is SYGVNS. Trimming removed 1 base at V and 9 bases at J, with 16 bases between.

The rearrangement joins TRBV6-1 to TRBJ1-1; 9 bases align to TRBD1. The CDR3 is 13 amino acids. Germline V gives CDR1 MNHNS, CDR2 SASEGT. V gave up 4 bases and J gave up 11 bases; unmatched junction bases: 8. CDR3 DNA: TGTGCCAGCAGTGTGGGCCGGACAGGGGCCGCTTTCTTT. It encodes CASSVGRTGAAFF.

J is TRBJ1-2 and V is TRBV28; unclear D gene. Germline assignment: CDR1 MDHEN and CDR2 SYDVKM. This CDR3 is 13 amino acids long. Trimming stripped 6 bases from V and 4 bases from J, with 12 bases between. The CDR3 here is CASSPVQPYGYTF. The CDR3 coding sequence is TGTGCCAGCAGCCCTGTACAACCCTATGGCTACACCTTC.

The chain links TRBV13 to TRBJ2-6; 11 bases line up with TRBD1. This CDR3 is 18 amino acids long. The germline V gene encodes CDR1 PRHDT and CDR2 FYEKMQ (reference sequence). V shed 4 bases, J shed 2 bases, and the junction held 7 bases outside the gene matches. The CDR3 nucleotides read TGTGCCAGCAGCTCGGGACAGGGGGGACTGGCTGGGGCCAACGTCCTGACTTTC. Its protein product is CASSSGQGGLAGANVLTF.

The rearrangement links TRBV28 to TRBJ1-5, with 8 bases identical to TRBD1. V was clipped by 11 bases and J by 2 bases; unmatched bases: 5. The CDR3 extends over 13 amino acids. Per the germline V gene, CDR1 is MDHEN and CDR2 is SYDVKM. The CDR3: CAHSDRGNQPQHF. The CDR3 bases are TGTGCCCACTCGGACAGGGGCAATCAGCCCCAGCATTTT.

The chain uses TRBV2 and TRBJ1-2; 9 bases match TRBD1. The junction had 5 bases not matched to a gene; V was cut back by 7 bases and J by 5 bases. Germline V gives CDR1 SNHLY, CDR2 FYNNEI. The CDR3 loop spans 13 amino acids. This chain's CDR3 is CASNSGTGYGYTF. The CDR3 DNA reads as TGTGCCAGCAACTCCGGGACAGGGTATGGCTACACCTTC.

The chain combines TRBV28 with TRBJ2-7; the match to TRBD1 covers 9 bases. Germline V gene sequence: CDR1 MDHEN, CDR2 SYDVKM. CDR3 length equals 14 residues. V shed 5 bases and J 6 bases; nucleotides not matched to a gene: 8. The DNA of the CDR3 is TGTGCCAGCAGTCTCCCCGGGACAGGGCCCGAGCAGTACTTC. This codes for CASSLPGTGPEQYF.

CDR3 coding DNA: TGTGCCAGCAGCGCAAGGGGTCGTGCGAACACCGGGGAGCTGTTTTTT. Translating gives CASSARGRANTGELFF. The chain links TRBV9 to TRBJ2-2, with D maybe TRBD1 (5 bases). Germline CDR1 reads SGDLS; CDR2 reads YYNGEE. The CDR3 is 16 amino acids. The V end was cut by 3 bases, the J end by 0 bases, with 12 bases between.

The J gene is TRBJ2-3, the V gene TRBV10-3; 14 nucleotides align to TRBD2. The CDR3 sequence is 15 residues long. V was clipped by 10 bases and J by 9 bases; unmatched bases: 12. Germline CDR1 and CDR2: ENHRY and SYGVKD. The CDR3 protein is CATGTSGGSGATQYF. Written as DNA, the CDR3 is TGTGCCACTGGGACTAGCGGGGGTTCGGGGGCCACGCAGTATTTT.

This clone was counted a single time. The J gene is TRBJ1-2, the V gene TRBV19, with 7 nucleotides matching TRBD1. Germline-derived CDR1 and CDR2 are LNHDA and SQIVND (reference sequence). The junction had 9 bases not matched to a gene; V was cut back by 3 bases and J by 5 bases. The CDR3 covers 15 residues. The CDR3 here is CASSIYSGTEYGYTF. In nucleotides, the CDR3 is TGTGCCAGTAGTATTTACTCCGGGACAGAATATGGCTACACCTTC.

V and J are TRBV27 and TRBJ2-7; 10 bases line up with TRBD2. The CDR3 is 14 residues long. Trimming cost V 5 bases and J 3 bases; bases outside gene matches: 4. From germline, CDR1 is MNHEY and CDR2 SMNVEV (reference sequence). CDR3 sequence reads: CASSLIAGGYEQYF. CDR3 DNA sequence: TGTGCCAGCAGTCTTATAGCGGGAGGCTACGAGCAGTACTTC.